This entry is about one T cell receptor (beta chain). This record comes from a study of cytomegalovirus exposure and HLA in healthy donors. The CDR3 is made up of 15 amino acids. CDR1 MGHRA and CDR2 YSYEKL come from the germline V gene. Trimming removed 3 bases from V and 4 bases from J, with 15 bases in between. Use of 60 Vbeta and 13 Jbeta primers characterized the PCR. Data came from immunoSEQ multiplex PCR; TCRdb stores just in-frame clones and leaves some out. The sample shows some 200,000 clones, 75% to 85% of them seen only once. This chain connects TRBV4-1 to TRBJ1-2; no definite D call. This sequence originates from a girl aged 10-17 years in good health and CMV-seropositive. Sequencing input: PBMCs. The DNA of the CDR3 is TGCGCCAGCAGCCACCTTTCGCGGCGCAGCTATGGCTACACCTTC. This translates into CASSHLSRRSYGYTF.